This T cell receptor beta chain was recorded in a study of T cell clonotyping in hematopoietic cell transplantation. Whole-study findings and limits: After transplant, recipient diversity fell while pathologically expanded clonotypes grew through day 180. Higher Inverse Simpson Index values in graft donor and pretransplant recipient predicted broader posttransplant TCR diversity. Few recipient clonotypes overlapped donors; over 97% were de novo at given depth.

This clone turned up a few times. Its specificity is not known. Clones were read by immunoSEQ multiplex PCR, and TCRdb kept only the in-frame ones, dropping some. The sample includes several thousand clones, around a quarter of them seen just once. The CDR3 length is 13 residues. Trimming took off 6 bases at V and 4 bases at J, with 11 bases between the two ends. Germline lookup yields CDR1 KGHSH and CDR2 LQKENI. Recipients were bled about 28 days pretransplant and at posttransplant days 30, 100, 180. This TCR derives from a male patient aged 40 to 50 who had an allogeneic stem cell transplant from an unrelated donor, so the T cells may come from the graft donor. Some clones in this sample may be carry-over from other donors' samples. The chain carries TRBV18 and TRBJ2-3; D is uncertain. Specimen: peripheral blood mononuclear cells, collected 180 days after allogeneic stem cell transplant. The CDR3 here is CASSRAPADTQYF. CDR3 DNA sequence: TGTGCCAGCTCCCGTGCCCCCGCAGATACGCAGTATTTT.